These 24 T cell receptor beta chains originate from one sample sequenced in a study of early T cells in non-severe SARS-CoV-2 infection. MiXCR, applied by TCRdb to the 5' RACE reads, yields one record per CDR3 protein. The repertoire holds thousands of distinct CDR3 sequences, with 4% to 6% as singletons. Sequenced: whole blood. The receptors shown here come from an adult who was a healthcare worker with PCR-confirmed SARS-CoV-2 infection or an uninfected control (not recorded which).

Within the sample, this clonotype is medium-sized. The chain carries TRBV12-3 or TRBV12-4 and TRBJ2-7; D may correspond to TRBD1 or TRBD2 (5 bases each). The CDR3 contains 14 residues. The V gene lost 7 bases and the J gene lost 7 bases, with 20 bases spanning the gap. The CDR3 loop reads CASTLDGTFREQYF. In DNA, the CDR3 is TGTGCCAGCACTTTGGACGGGACCTTTAGGGAGCAGTACTTC.

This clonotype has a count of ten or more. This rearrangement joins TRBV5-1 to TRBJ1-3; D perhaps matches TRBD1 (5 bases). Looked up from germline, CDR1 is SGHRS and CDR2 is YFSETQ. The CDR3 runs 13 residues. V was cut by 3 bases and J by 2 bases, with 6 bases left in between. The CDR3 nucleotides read TGCGCCAGCAGCTCGGACACTGGAAACACCATATATTTT. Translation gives CASSSDTGNTIYF.

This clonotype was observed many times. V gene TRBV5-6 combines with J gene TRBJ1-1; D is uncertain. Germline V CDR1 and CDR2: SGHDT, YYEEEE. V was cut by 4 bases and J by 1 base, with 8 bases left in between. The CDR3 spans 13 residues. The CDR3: CASSPDGNTEAFF. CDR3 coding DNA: TGTGCCAGCAGCCCGGACGGGAACACTGAAGCTTTCTTT.

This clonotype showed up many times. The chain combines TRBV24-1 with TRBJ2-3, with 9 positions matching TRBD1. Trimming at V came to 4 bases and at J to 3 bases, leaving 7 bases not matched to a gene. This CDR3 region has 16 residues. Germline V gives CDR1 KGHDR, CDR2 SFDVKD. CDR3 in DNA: TGTGCCACCAGTGACTCTACAGGGGGCATTACAGATACGCAGTATTTT. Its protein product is CATSDSTGGITDTQYF.

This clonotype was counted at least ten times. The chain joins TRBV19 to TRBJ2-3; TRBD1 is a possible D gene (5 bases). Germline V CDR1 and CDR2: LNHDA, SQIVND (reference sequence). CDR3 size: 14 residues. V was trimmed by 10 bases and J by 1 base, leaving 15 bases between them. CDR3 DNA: TGTGCCACTACCAGGGCCTCCGGCACAGATACGCAGTATTTT. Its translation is CATTRASGTDTQYF.

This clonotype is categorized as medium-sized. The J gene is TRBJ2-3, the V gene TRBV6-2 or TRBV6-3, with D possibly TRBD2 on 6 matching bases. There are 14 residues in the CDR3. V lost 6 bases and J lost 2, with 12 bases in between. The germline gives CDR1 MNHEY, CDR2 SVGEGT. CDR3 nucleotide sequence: TGTGCCAGCAGCCGCGGGACTCCCACAGATACGCAGTATTTT. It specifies CASSRGTPTDTQYF.

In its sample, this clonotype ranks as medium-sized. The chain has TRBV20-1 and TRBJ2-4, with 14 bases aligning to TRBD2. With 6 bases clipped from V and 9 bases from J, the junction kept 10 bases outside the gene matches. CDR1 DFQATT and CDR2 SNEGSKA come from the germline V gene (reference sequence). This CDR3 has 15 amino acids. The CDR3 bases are TGCAGTGCGGCCGGGACTAGCGGGAGAAGTAGCATTCAGTACTTC. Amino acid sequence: CSAAGTSGRSSIQYF.

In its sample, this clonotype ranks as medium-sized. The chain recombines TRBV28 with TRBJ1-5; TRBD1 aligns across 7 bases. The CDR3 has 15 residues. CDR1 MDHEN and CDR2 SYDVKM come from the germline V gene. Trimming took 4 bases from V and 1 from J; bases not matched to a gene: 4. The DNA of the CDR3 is TGTGCCAGCAGTTCGACACAGGGGAGCAATCAGCCCCAGCATTTT. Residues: CASSSTQGSNQPQHF.

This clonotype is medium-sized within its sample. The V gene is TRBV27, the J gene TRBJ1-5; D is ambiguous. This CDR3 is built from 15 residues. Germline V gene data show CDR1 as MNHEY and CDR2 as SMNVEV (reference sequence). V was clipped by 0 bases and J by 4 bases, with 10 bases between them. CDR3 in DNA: TGTGCCAGCAGTTTATCCGGAGCACGAAATCAGCCCCAGCATTTT. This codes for CASSLSGARNQPQHF.

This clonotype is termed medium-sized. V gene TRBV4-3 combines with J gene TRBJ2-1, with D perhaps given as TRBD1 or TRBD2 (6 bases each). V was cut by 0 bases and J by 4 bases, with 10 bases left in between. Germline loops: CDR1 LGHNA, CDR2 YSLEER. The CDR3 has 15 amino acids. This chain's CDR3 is CASSQDRGEYNEQFF. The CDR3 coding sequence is TGCGCCAGCAGCCAAGATAGGGGGGAGTACAATGAGCAGTTCTTC.

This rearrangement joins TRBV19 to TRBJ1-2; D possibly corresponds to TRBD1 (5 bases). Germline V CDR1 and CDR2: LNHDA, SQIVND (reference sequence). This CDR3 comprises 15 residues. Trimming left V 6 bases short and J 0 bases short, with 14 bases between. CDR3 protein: CASSMGDQANYGYTF. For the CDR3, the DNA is TGTGCCAGTAGCATGGGGGACCAAGCTAACTATGGCTACACCTTC. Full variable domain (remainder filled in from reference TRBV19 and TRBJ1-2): DGGITQSPKYLFRKEGQNVTLSCEQNLNHDAMYWYRQDPGQGLRLIYYSQIVNDFQKGDIAEGYSVSREKKESFPLTVTSAQKNPTAFYLCASSMGDQANYGYTFGSGTRLTVV.

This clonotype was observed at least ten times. CDR3 bases: TGTGCCAGCAGCTTAGAGGGGGCAGGGGCCAACGTCCTGACTTTC. Translating it yields CASSLEGAGANVLTF. The V gene is TRBV7-9, the J gene TRBJ2-6; 7 bases match TRBD1. CDR1 is SEHNR and CDR2 is FQNEAQ in the germline V gene (reference sequence). This CDR3 contains 15 residues. V gave up 1 base and J gave up 4 bases; unmatched junction bases: 1.

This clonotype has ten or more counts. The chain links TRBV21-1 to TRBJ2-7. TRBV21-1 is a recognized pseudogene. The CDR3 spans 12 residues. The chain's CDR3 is CASSRRSYEQYV. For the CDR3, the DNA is TGTGCCAGCAGCAGGCGCTCCTACGAGCAGTACGTC.

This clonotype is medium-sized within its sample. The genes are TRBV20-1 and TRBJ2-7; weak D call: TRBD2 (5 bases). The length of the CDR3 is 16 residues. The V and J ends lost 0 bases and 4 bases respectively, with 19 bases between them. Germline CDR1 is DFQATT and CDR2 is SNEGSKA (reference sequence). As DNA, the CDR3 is TGCAGTGCTAGAGATCTTAGGCGGGCCGGATATTACGAGCAGTACGTC. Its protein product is CSARDLRRAGYYEQYV.

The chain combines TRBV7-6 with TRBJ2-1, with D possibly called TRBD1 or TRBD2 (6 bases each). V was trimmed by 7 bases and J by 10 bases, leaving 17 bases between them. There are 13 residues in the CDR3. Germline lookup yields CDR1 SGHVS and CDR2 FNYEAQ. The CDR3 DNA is TGTGCCAGCACCCCGGGGGCGCAGGCAGAGCAGTTCTTC. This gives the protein CASTPGAQAEQFF.

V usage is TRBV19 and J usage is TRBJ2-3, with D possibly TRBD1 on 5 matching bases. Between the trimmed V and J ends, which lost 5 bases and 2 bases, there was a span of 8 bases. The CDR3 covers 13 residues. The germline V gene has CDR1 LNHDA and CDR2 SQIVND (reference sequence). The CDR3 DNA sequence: TGTGCCAGTAGTTCAGGGCCCACAGATACGCAGTATTTT. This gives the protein CASSSGPTDTQYF.

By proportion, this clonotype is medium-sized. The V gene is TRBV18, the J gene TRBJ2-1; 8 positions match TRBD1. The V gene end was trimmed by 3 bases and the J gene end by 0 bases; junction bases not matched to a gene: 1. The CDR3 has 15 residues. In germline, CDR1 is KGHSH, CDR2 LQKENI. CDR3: CASSPGTGSYNEQFF. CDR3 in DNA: TGTGCCAGCTCACCCGGGACAGGCTCCTACAATGAGCAGTTCTTC.

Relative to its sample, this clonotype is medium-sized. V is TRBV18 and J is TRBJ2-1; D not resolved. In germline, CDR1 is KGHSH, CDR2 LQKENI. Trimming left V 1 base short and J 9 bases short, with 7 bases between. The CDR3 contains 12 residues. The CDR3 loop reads CASSPQLGEQFF. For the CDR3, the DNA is TGTGCCAGCTCACCACAGCTGGGTGAGCAGTTCTTC.

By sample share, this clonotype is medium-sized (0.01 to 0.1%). The CDR3 region is CASSQGAWGYNEQFF. The CDR3 nucleotides are TGCGCCAGCAGCCAAGGGGCGTGGGGCTACAATGAGCAGTTCTTC. The chain couples TRBV4-3 to TRBJ2-1; D call uncertain. Trimming pared 1 base from V and 3 bases from J, leaving 10 bases between. Germline CDR1 and CDR2: LGHNA and YSLEER. CDR3 length: 15 residues.

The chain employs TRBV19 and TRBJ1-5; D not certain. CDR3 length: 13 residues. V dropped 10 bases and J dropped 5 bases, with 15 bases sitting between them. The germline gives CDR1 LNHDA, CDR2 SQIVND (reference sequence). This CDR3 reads CATQSLRDQPQHF. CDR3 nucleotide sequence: TGTGCCACTCAATCCCTCCGGGATCAGCCCCAGCATTTT.

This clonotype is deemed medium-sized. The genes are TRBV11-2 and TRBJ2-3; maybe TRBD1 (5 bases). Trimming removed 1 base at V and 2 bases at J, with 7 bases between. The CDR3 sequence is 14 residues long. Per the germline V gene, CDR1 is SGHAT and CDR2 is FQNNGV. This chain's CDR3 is CASSLGQFTDTQYF. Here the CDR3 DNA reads TGTGCCAGCAGCTTAGGACAGTTCACAGATACGCAGTATTTT.

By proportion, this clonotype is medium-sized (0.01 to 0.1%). This CDR3 is CASSPGISGANVLTF. The CDR3 nucleotides read TGTGCCAGCAGCCCAGGTATCTCTGGGGCCAACGTCCTGACTTTC. This chain connects TRBV14 to TRBJ2-6; D remains ambiguous. The CDR3 has 15 amino acids. Germline assignment: CDR1 SGHDN and CDR2 FVKESK. Trimming took 4 bases from V and 0 from J, leaving 7 bases between them.

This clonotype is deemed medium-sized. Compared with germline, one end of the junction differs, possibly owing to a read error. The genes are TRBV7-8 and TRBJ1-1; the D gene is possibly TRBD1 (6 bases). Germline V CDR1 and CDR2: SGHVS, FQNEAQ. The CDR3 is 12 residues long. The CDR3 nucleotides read TGTGCCAGCAGCTTAGACAGGGCCCCCGTCGACTTT. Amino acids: CASSLDRAPVDF.

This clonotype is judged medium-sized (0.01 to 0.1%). The chain's CDR3 is CSVSSSGANVLTF. In DNA form, the CDR3 reads TGCAGCGTTAGCAGCTCTGGGGCCAACGTCCTGACTTTC. This chain links TRBV29-1 with TRBJ2-6, with D uncertain. From germline, CDR1 is SQVTM and CDR2 ANQGSEA. CDR3 size: 13 residues. The germline V and J ends were trimmed by 5 bases and 0 bases, with 5 bases remaining between them.